The 4 T cell receptor beta chains listed next were all sequenced from one sample in a study of CD8+ T cells in alopecia areata. Treatment indicated: oral pan-JAK inhibitor, 5-10 mg twice daily. Reverse transcribed after extraction, RNA yielded cDNA as the sequencing template. Produced via immunoSEQ multiplex PCR; TCRdb's table is partial and in-frame only. The sample records some 95,000 clones, 44% being singletons. This specimen consisted of CD8+ T cells sorted from blood, obtained at week 24, from a patient treated with tofacitinib. These receptors all stem from a human donor with alopecia areata.

This chain joins TRBV7-9 and TRBJ2-7; TRBD2 matches at 9 bases. Trimming at V came to 5 bases and at J to 4 bases, leaving 12 bases not matched to a gene. The germline CDR1 and CDR2 sequences are SEHNR and FQNEAQ (reference sequence). This CDR3 has 16 residues. In DNA form, the CDR3 reads TGTGCCAGCAGCCCCCCCCCTCTAGCGGGAATTTACGAGCAGTACTTC. It codes for CASSPPPLAGIYEQYF.

This clone came up a few times. The chain couples TRBV9 to TRBJ1-5; no clear D gene. The V gene lost 0 bases and the J gene lost 2 bases, with 9 bases spanning the gap. The CDR3 sequence is 15 residues long. Germline CDR1 is SGDLS and CDR2 is YYNGEE. CDR3 sequence (DNA): TGTGCCAGCAGCGTAGGAGGTCGGGGCAATCAGCCCCAGCATTTT. It translates to CASSVGGRGNQPQHF.

The chain joins TRBV2 to TRBJ2-1, with D possibly matching TRBD2 (6 bases). Germline V lookup: CDR1 SNHLY, CDR2 FYNNEI. Trimming removed 0 bases from V and 6 bases from J, with 12 bases in between. The CDR3 has 15 residues. CDR3: CASSEARPGANEQFF. Here the CDR3 DNA reads TGTGCCAGCAGTGAAGCGCGGCCGGGAGCCAATGAGCAGTTCTTC. Based on the CDR3 plus reference TRBV2 and TRBJ2-1, the full variable domain is EPEVTQTPSHQVTQMGQEVILRCVPISNHLYFYWYRQILGQKVEFLVSFYNNEISEKSEIFDDQFSVERPDGSNFTLKIRSTKLEDSAMYFCASSEARPGANEQFFGPGTRLTVL.

This clone was seen more than once but under ten times. This chain joins TRBV5-6 and TRBJ2-7; TRBD1 or TRBD2 may be the D gene (6 bases each). This CDR3 comprises 13 residues. Trimming pared 5 bases from V and 3 bases from J, leaving 12 bases between. The germline V gene has CDR1 SGHDT and CDR2 YYEEEE. In nucleotides, the CDR3 is TGTGCCAGCAGTCCGGGGGCCGTCTACGAGCAGTACTTC. The encoded protein is CASSPGAVYEQYF.